The present TCR beta chain was sequenced within a study of blood T cell repertoires in COVID-19 (dated by TCRdb to 2018 to 2020). At the level of the whole study: Samples from collaborators originated in the United States, Italy and Spain and spanned both the acute and convalescent phases of COVID-19. The prospective study material was composed of cDNA or gDNA derived from T cells, B-cell-depleted T cells, or PBMCs. Subjects who had been exposed to COVID-19, were actively infected with it, or had recovered from it provided the deeply sampled blood TCRbeta repertoires that made up the dataset. A freely available public database, intended as a resource for researchers studying the immune response to SARS-CoV-2, is where the repertoires were released. The samples were drawn from the first 160 participants of the ongoing ImmuneRACE study and from over a thousand subjects provided by 6 global collaborators. The sample metadata nearly always contained a de-identified subject ID, COVID-19 status, age in years and sex. Where available, HLA class I and class II types were taken from metadata supplied by the sample provider and were not determined by assay-based typing.

From cysteine to phenylalanine, the CDR3 is 11 amino acids long. Just CDR3 DNA is preserved here, 33 bases in frame from base 1. V loses 8 bases of germline sequence and J loses 4 bases, and the interval between the two ends is 8 bases. CDR1 and CDR2 were assigned from the germline V gene (reference sequence) as MNHNY and SVGAGI. Collaborating institutions collected whole blood in K2EDTA tubes following their own protocols. For TCRbeta analysis, collaborators shipped samples in one of three forms: frozen whole blood, isolated PBMCs, or DNA extracted from either of those sample types. Note on this clone: Its target antigen remains unknown. Qualities for individual bases were not recorded, and no much larger clone is one base off.

The paper as a whole reports these results and caveats: How much clinical and demographic metadata was included differed by source and by participant, and the metadata was provided uncurated.

TCRbeta CDR3 regions were amplified from genomic DNA using the immunoSEQ Assay, a bias-controlled multiplex PCR. Processing in the source paper ran as follows. Within the assay, amplification of reference gene primers was used to estimate how many nucleated cells each sample contained. To quantify the absolute abundance of each unique TCRbeta CDR3 rearrangement, sequence reads were collapsed and filtered. Productive Simpson clonality was computed per sample as the square root of Simpson's diversity index over productive rearrangements. The clones in this table, taken by TCRdb from immuneACCESS, are in-frame only. Not every clone is retained; where verified, under half of the shortfall comes from an unresolved V gene, and the cause of the rest is unknown. The V and J calls and clone size were taken over from that table, and D and trimming were inferred from the DNA. The sample contains about 100,000 clones, roughly nine tenths of them found a single time. The ten largest account for approximately 2% of the sample.

This clonotype originated in a man between 50 and 59 years old with active COVID-19. The sequence is built from TRBV6-6 and TRBJ1-1, with the D gene uncertain. Sequenced input: peripheral blood. The nucleotide sequence is TGTGCCAGCCATCGGGGCACTGAAGCTTTCTTT. The translation is CASHRGTEAFF.